The rows below give T cell receptor beta chains drawn from one sample of a study of early T cells in non-severe SARS-CoV-2 infection. Each CDR3 protein gets one entry after TCRdb re-called the 5' RACE reads with MiXCR. This sample has over 90,000 distinct CDR3 sequences, with less than 15% found just once. Source material: whole blood. The receptors were sampled from an adult who was a healthcare worker with PCR-confirmed SARS-CoV-2 infection or an uninfected control (not recorded which). Both conserved end residues are part of each CDR3. A D gene is named only where the DNA matches it firmly. Clone size, where shown, is once, few, many, or a class for clones that have expanded.

J | D | V | size | CDR3 | DNA
TRBJ2-1 | - | TRBV7-9 | few | CASSVLGAGYNEQFF | TGTGCCAGCAGCGTCCTTGGGGCAGGCTACAATGAGCAGTTCTTC
TRBJ2-2 | - | TRBV5-1 | few | CASSFGLTTGELFF | TGCGCCAGCAGCTTCGGACTTACCACCGGGGAGCTGTTTTTT
TRBJ2-2 | TRBD2 | TRBV7-2 | few | CASSPGAGRRELFF | TGTGCCAGCAGCCCGGGCGCCGGGAGGCGGGAGCTGTTTTTT
TRBJ1-2 | - | TRBV11-2 | many | CASSPYRDGVYGYTF | TGTGCCAGCAGCCCATACAGGGACGGAGTCTATGGCTACACCTTC
TRBJ2-7 | TRBD2 | TRBV10-3 | - | CAISASGLVDEQYF | TGTGCCATCAGTGCTAGCGGGCTAGTCGACGAGCAGTACTTC
TRBJ2-5 | - | TRBV7-2 | many | CASRSRATQYF | TGTGCCAGCAGGTCGAGGGCGACCCAGTACTTC
TRBJ2-6 | - | TRBV30 | many | CAWKQVSGANVLTF | TGTGCCTGGAAACAGGTTTCTGGGGCCAACGTCCTGACTTTC
TRBJ1-5 | - | TRBV28 | many | CASRRGQPQHF | TGTGCCAGCAGGCGGGGACAGCCCCAGCATTTT
TRBJ2-7 | - | TRBV28 | few | CASSLATRLAYEQYF | TGTGCCAGCAGTCTCGCAACCCGACTAGCCTACGAGCAGTACTTC
TRBJ2-7 | - | TRBV10-3 | many | CAISEIGGDLTPYEQYF | TGTGCCATCAGTGAGATAGGTGGGGACCTCACCCCGTACGAGCAGTACTTC
TRBJ1-2 | - | TRBV5-4 | few | CASSSLEGLSNGYTF | TGTGCCAGCAGCTCGCTAGAGGGGCTGAGTAACGGCTACACCTTC
TRBJ2-1 | - | TRBV18 | few | CASSLVDSPSYNEQFF | TGTGCCAGCTCACTCGTGGACTCCCCTAGCTACAATGAGCAGTTCTTC
TRBJ2-7 | - | TRBV28 | many | CASSHSSVPATSYEQYF | TGTGCCAGCAGCCACTCCTCTGTCCCCGCTACCTCCTACGAGCAGTACTTC
TRBJ2-7 | TRBD2 | TRBV12-3/TRBV12-4 | - | CASSGELAGGYSYEQYF | TGTGCCAGCAGTGGGGAACTAGCGGGAGGGTACTCCTACGAGCAGTACTTC
TRBJ2-3 | TRBD2 | TRBV7-2 | many | CASSSLAGRGADTQYF | TGTGCCAGCAGCTCCCTAGCGGGACGAGGAGCAGATACGCAGTATTTT
TRBJ1-5 | TRBD1 | TRBV2 | many | CASSAQGPGQPQHF | TGTGCCAGCAGTGCACAGGGGCCGGGGCAGCCCCAGCATTTT
TRBJ1-1 | - | TRBV4-1 | - | CASSQGGILGAEAFF | TGCGCCAGCAGCCAAGGCGGTATTCTGGGAGCTGAAGCTTTCTTT
TRBJ2-5 | TRBD1 | TRBV20-1 | few | CSAIDRGLKTQYF | TGCAGTGCTATCGATAGGGGGCTTAAAACCCAGTACTTC
TRBJ1-3 | - | TRBV4-1 | few | CASSQGIIREGTGNTIYF | TGCGCCAGCAGCCAAGGAATCATCAGGGAGGGTACAGGAAACACCATATATTTT
TRBJ2-7 | - | TRBV2 | - | CATRRGTLLSYEQYF | TGTGCCACCCGTAGGGGCACCCTCCTTTCCTACGAGCAGTACTTC
TRBJ1-6 | TRBD1 | TRBV2 | - | CASSRTGASSPLHF | TGTGCCAGCAGTCGGACAGGGGCAAGTTCACCCCTCCACTTT
TRBJ2-2 | TRBD1 | TRBV28 | many | CASSFRDRASLNGGTGELFF | TGTGCCAGCAGTTTTCGGGACAGGGCATCCCTTAACGGGGGCACCGGGGAGCTGTTTTTT